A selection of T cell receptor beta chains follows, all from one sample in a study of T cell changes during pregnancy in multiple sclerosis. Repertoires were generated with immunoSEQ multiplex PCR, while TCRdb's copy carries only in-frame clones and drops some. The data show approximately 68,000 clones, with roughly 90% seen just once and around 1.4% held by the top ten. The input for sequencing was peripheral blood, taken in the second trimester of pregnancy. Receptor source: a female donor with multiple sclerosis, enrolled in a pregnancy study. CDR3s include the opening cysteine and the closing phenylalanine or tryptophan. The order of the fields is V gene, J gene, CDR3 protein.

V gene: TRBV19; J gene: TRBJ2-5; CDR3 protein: CASSPTSGEDQETQYF
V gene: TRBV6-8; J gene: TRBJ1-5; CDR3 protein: CAEGGFNQPQHF
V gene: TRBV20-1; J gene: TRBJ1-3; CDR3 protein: CSASRVNTIYF
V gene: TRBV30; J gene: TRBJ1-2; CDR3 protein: CAWSHGQGYGYTF
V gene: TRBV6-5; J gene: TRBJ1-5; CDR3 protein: CASSYSGTGNNQPQHF
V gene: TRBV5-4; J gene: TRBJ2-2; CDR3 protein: CASSLGAGGGELFF
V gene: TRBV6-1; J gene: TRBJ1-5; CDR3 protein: CASGQVVYQPQHF
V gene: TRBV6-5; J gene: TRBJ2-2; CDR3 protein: CASSLRDRATGELFF
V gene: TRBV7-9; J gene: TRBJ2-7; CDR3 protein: CASSLAATGDYEQYF
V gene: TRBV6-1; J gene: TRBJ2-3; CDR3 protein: CASNVAGGPWDTQYF
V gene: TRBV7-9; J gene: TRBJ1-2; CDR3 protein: CASSLVGFGTAEKDYGYTF
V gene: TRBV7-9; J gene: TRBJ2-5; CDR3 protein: CASSLGTGSRVETQYF
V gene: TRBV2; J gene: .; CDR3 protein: CASRRTGTGGRLEQYF
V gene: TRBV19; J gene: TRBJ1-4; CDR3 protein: CASSILGHSNEKLFF
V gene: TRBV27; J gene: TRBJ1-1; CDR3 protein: CASSKGVTEAFF
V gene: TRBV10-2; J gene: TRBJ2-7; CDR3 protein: CASSVGQIYEQYF
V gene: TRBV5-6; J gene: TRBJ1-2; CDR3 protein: CASSLTHRGNYGYTF
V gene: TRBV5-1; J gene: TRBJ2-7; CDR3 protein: CASSSQGLPYEQYF
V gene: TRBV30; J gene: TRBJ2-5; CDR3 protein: CAWSVMETQYF
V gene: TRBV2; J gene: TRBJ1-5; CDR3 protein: CASSGTGGRQPQHF
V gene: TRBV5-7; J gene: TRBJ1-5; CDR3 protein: CASSLRGSNQPQHF
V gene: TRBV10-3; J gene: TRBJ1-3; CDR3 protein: CAISEVGAGNTIYF
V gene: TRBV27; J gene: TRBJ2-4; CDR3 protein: CASRERGGAAKNIQYF
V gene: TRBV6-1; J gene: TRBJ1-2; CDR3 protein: CASTPGQGYYGYTF
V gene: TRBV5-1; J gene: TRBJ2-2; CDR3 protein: CASSFSGRNTGELFF
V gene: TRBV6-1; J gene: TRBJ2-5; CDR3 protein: CATFGLQETQYF
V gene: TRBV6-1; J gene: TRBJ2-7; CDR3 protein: CASSERDRVDEQYF
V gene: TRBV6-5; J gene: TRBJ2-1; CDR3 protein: CASGTSGTNEQFF
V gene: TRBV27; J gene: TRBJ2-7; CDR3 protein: CASSPDRGVYEQYF
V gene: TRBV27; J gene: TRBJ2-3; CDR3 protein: CASSFGAGGPLSTDTQYF
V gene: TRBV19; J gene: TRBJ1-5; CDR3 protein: CASSLRSGGSQPQHF
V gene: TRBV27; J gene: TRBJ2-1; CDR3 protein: CASSPAGQGYNEQFF
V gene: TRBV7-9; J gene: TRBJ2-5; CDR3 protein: CASSASIAGGRETQYF
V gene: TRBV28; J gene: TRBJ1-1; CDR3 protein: CASNPPDTEAFF
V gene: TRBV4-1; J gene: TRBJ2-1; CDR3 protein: CASSRPVGEWVYNEQFF
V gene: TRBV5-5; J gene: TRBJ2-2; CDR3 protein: CASSLLGIYYISGELFF
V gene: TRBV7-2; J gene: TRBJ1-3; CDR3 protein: CASSLAGQGPSGNTIYF
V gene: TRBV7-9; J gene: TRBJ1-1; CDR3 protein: CASSPQGLPTEAFF
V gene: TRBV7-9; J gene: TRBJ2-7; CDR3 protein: CASSLWLAGGPGEQYF
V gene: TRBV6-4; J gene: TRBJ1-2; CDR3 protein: CASSVGGQGYTF
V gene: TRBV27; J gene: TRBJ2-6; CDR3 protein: CASSPWDSPSGANVLTF
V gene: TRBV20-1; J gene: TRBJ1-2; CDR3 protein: CSTGGDYGYTF
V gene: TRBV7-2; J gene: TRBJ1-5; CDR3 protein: CASSFQSGVNQPQHF
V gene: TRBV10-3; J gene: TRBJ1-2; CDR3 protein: CAISDGQGARNYGYTF
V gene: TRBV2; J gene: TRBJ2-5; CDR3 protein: CASGARIQETQYF
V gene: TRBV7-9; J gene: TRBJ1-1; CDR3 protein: CASSWTGTEAFF